The clone carrying this TCR beta chain was found a few times. This entry is derived from a study of CD8 T cells in Susac syndrome. Trimming left V 4 bases short and J 5 bases short, with 18 bases between. The length of the CDR3 is 15 residues. Germline V gives CDR1 SGHNT, CDR2 YYREEE (reference sequence). Reverse transcription of roughly 0.45 to 1 ug RNA used random hexamers. An immunoSEQ multiplex PCR generated amplified TCR beta CDR3 products spanning 54 Vbeta and 13 Jbeta. TCRdb analysed the immunoSEQ multiplex PCR reads with MiXCR anew, one entry per CDR3 protein. Here the sample spans about 120,000 distinct CDR3 sequences, about 92% being singletons.

The clonotype comes from a human donor with multiple sclerosis. This chain joins TRBV5-4 and TRBJ2-5; D is perhaps TRBD1 or TRBD2 (5 bases each). The sequenced sample consisted of CD4+ T cells from PBMCs. The CDR3 nucleotides read TGTGCCAGCAGCCCATCCGGGGCTCGTCCGGAGACCCAGTACTTC. It yields the protein CASSPSGARPETQYF.